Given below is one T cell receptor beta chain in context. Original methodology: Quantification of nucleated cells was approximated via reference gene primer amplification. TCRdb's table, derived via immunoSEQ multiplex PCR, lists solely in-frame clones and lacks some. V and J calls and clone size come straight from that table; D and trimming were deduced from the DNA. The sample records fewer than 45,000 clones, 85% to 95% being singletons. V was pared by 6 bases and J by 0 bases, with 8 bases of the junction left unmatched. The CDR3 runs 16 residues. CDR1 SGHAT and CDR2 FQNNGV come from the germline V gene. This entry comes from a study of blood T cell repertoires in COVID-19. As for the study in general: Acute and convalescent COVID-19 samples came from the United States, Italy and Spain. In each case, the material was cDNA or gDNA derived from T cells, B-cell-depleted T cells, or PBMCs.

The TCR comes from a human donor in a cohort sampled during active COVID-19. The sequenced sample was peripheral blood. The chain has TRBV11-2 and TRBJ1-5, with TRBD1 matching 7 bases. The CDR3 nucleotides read TGTGCCAGCAGGAAAGGGGGCAGCACTAGCAATCAGCCCCAGCATTTT. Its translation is CASRKGGSTSNQPQHF.